A selection of T cell receptor beta chains follows, all from one sample in a study of blood T cells in healthy people across ages. TCRdb itself ran the 5' RACE reads through MiXCR, one entry per CDR3 protein. In the table there are 630,000 or so distinct CDR3 sequences, approximately 30% of which are singletons. The specimen was blood. The receptors come from an elderly woman in good health. Both conserved end residues are part of each CDR3. A D gene is named only where the DNA matches it firmly. Clone sizes are given selectively: once, few, many, or a class where the clone is expanded.

J gene	D gene	V gene	clone size	CDR3 DNA	CDR3 protein
TRBJ2-3	TRBD2	TRBV15	NA	TGTGCCACCAGCAGAACTTATCAAGGGATTTCTCAGACTAGCGGTAACACAGTTACGCAGTATTTT	CATSRTYQGISQTSGNTVTQYF
TRBJ1-4	NA	TRBV21-1	NA	TGTGCCAGCAGCACCCCTCGGTTCGAAAAACTGTTTTTT	CASSTPRFEKLFF
TRBJ2-7	NA	TRBV20-1	many	TGCAGTGCCAGGACCGACGGGGGAACCTACGAGCAGTACTTC	CSARTDGGTYEQYF
TRBJ2-1	TRBD2	TRBV7-2	many	TGTGCCAGCAGCTTAGCGTCGACTAGCGGGGGGGCCAATGAGCAGTTCTTC	CASSLASTSGGANEQFF
TRBJ2-4	NA	TRBV5-1	NA	TGCGCCAGCGGGGAAAAAATCGATGGGAACATTCAGTACTTC	CASGEKIDGNIQYF
TRBJ2-1	TRBD2	TRBV20-1	NA	TGCAGTGCCCCTCGGCTAGCGGGGGACAATGAGCAGTTCTTC	CSAPRLAGDNEQFF
TRBJ2-4	NA	TRBV10-3	many	TGTGCCATCAGTGAGTCCTTAGGACAGAAAAACATTCAGTACTTC	CAISESLGQKNIQYF
TRBJ1-2	NA	TRBV6-1	NA	TGTGCCAGCAGTGAAGTAGGGTTACGCGGCTACACCTTC	CASSEVGLRGYTF
TRBJ2-1	TRBD2	TRBV11-2	NA	TGTGCCAGCAGCTTAGAGGCTAGCGGGGCCCATGAGCAGTTCTTC	CASSLEASGAHEQFF
TRBJ2-1	NA	TRBV20-1	NA	TGCAGTGCCGGGCGGGATCTCTACAATGAGCAGTTCTTC	CSAGRDLYNEQFF
TRBJ1-1	NA	TRBV5-1	NA	TGCGCCAGCAGCTCCCCCTTAGGGACACCTAGGAACACTGAAGCTTTCTTT	CASSSPLGTPRNTEAFF
TRBJ2-3	NA	TRBV27	many	TGTGCCAGCAGTTTTATGTTCCAGGAGGATACGCAGTATTTT	CASSFMFQEDTQYF
TRBJ2-5	NA	TRBV20-1	many	TGCAGTGCTACCCCTTTCCAAGAGACCCAGTACTTC	CSATPFQETQYF
TRBJ2-1	NA	TRBV5-1	many	TGCGCCAGCAGCCCCCGGACAGCGGGGTCCTACAATGAGCAGTTCTTC	CASSPRTAGSYNEQFF
TRBJ2-7	NA	TRBV9	many	TGTGCCAGCAGCGTAGGAATAGGGGGCTCCTACGAGCAGTACTTC	CASSVGIGGSYEQYF
TRBJ1-1	NA	TRBV6-1	few	TGTGCCAGCAGTCGAGGCAGGGGAATGAACACTGAAGCTTTCTTT	CASSRGRGMNTEAFF
TRBJ2-3	TRBD2	TRBV7-2	NA	TGTGCCAGCAGGACGGCTAGCGGGGGAGATACGCAGTATTTT	CASRTASGGDTQYF
TRBJ2-2	NA	TRBV19	NA	TGTGCCAGTAGTATAGTGTTGGCCGGGGAGCTGTTTTTT	CASSIVLAGELFF
TRBJ1-1	NA	TRBV18	few	TGTGCCAGCTCACCAGAAATAGTGAACACTGAAGCTTTCTTT	CASSPEIVNTEAFF
TRBJ2-6	NA	TRBV9	NA	TGTGCCAGCAGCCCTACAGGTTACTCTGGGGCCAACGTCCTGACTTTC	CASSPTGYSGANVLTF
TRBJ1-1	NA	TRBV9	many	TGTGCCAGCAGCGCCCAGGGAGTGGGTGAAGCTTTCTTT	CASSAQGVGEAFF
TRBJ2-1	TRBD2	TRBV2	many	TGTGCCAGCAGGGCCGGGACTACCAATGAGCAGTTCTTC	CASRAGTTNEQFF
TRBJ2-5	TRBD1	TRBV6-1	few	TGTGCCAGCAGCGACTCCGGGACAGCCTCCGGGACCCAGTACTTC	CASSDSGTASGTQYF
TRBJ2-3	NA	TRBV20-1	many	TGCAGTGCTAGGGGGGGCAGCGAAGCGAGTATTCCTAGCACAGATACGCAGTATTTT	CSARGGSEASIPSTDTQYF
TRBJ2-1	TRBD1	TRBV5-1	many	TGCGCCAGCAGCTTGAAACAGGGGGTTGAGCAGTTCTTC	CASSLKQGVEQFF
TRBJ2-1	TRBD2	TRBV15	NA	TGTGCCACTAGGCCTAGCGGGGGCCACAATGAGCAGTTCTTC	CATRPSGGHNEQFF
TRBJ2-7	NA	TRBV7-9	many	TGTGCCAGCAGCACCACCAGGGCAACGGACGAGCAGTACTTC	CASSTTRATDEQYF
TRBJ1-1	TRBD1	TRBV6-1	few	TGTGCCAGCCACAGGGGAAAGGACACTGAAGCTTTCTTT	CASHRGKDTEAFF
TRBJ1-6	TRBD1	TRBV7-3	few	TGTGCCAGCAGCTCGACAGGGGGTTATTCACCCCTCCACTTT	CASSSTGGYSPLHF
TRBJ2-6	NA	TRBV20-1	NA	TGCAGTGCTAGGGACAGCTCTGGGGCCAACGTCCTGACTTTC	CSARDSSGANVLTF
TRBJ1-6	NA	TRBV7-2	NA	TGTGCCAGCAGCTTAGCGCGGCTATGGGATTCACCCCTCCACTTT	CASSLARLWDSPLHF
TRBJ1-1	NA	TRBV25-1	few	TGTGCCAGCAGATCGGTCGCTGAAGCTTTCTTT	CASRSVAEAFF
TRBJ2-6	NA	TRBV2	many	TGTGCCAGCAGTGGGTCTTATGGGGCCAACGTCCTGACTTTC	CASSGSYGANVLTF
TRBJ2-7	NA	TRBV12-3/TRBV12-4	many	TGTGCCAGCAGTTTGTACAGGTCTTTCCGCGAGCAGTACTTC	CASSLYRSFREQYF
TRBJ2-1	NA	TRBV18	many	TGTGCCAGCTCACCACGGCAGCCGCCTCTTTACAATGAGCAGTTCTTC	CASSPRQPPLYNEQFF
TRBJ2-6	NA	TRBV7-2	many	TGTGCCAGCAGCTTAGGCATCACAGGTTCTGGGGCCAACGTCCTGACTTTC	CASSLGITGSGANVLTF
TRBJ2-7	TRBD1	TRBV5-1	many	TGCGCCAGCGAGGGGACAGGGGGCGGCTACGAGCAGTACTTC	CASEGTGGGYEQYF
TRBJ1-1	TRBD1	TRBV7-2	few	TGTGCCAGCAGCTTAGTAAGGGGGCAAACTGAAGCTTTCTTT	CASSLVRGQTEAFF
TRBJ2-7	TRBD1	TRBV5-1	NA	TGCGCCAGCAGCTCAAACAGGGGGATCTACGAGCAGTACTTC	CASSSNRGIYEQYF
TRBJ2-7	NA	TRBV30	many	TGTGCCTGGGGATCCGTACTCTACGAGCAGTACTTC	CAWGSVLYEQYF
TRBJ2-1	NA	TRBV6-2/TRBV6-3	many	TGTGCCAGCAGTACGATCAGGGAGCCGCAGTTCTTC	CASSTIREPQFF
TRBJ2-3	TRBD2	TRBV4-1	many	TGCGCCAGCAGCCAGGGAAATAGCGGGGCTGGGACAGATACGCAGTATTTT	CASSQGNSGAGTDTQYF